Below are 27 T cell receptor beta chains sequenced from a single sample in a study of control samples from healthy donors and cancer patients. Some clones are missing from TCRdb's copy, which holds only in-frame ones; the method was immunoSEQ multiplex PCR. This table has 100,000 to 150,000 clones, more than 70% appearing once. Sequences were obtained from blood. These receptors were taken from a man aged 50-59 years in good health.

The CDR3: CATSPGGRPNQGYEQYF. The CDR3 DNA sequence: TGTGCCACCAGCCCGGGGGGTAGGCCCAATCAGGGCTACGAGCAGTACTTC. The chain carries TRBV15 and TRBJ2-7; TRBD2 matches 7 bases. Trimming cost V 5 bases and J 3 bases; bases outside gene matches: 16. The V gene's germline CDR1 is LNHNV and CDR2 YYDKDF (reference sequence). The CDR3 spans 17 residues.

This chain links TRBV18 with TRBJ2-5, with 10 nucleotides matching TRBD2. Per the germline V gene, CDR1 is KGHSH and CDR2 is LQKENI. This CDR3 region has 15 residues. Unmatched junction bases numbered 6, after V lost 4 bases and J lost 4 bases. This chain's CDR3 is CASSQERGGRETQYF. The CDR3 coding sequence is TGTGCCAGCTCACAGGAGCGGGGGGGCCGAGAGACCCAGTACTTC.

The V and J genes are TRBV28 and TRBJ1-2; 8 positions agree with TRBD1. The CDR3 extends over 15 amino acids. The junction had 11 bases not matched to a gene; V was cut back by 7 bases and J by 4 bases. Germline values: CDR1 MDHEN, CDR2 SYDVKM. The CDR3 loop reads CASKGTGGARYGYTF. CDR3 sequence (DNA): TGTGCCAGCAAAGGGACAGGAGGGGCTCGCTATGGCTACACCTTC.

This clone was observed a handful of times. The chain joins TRBV6-1 to TRBJ1-1, with D unclear. Germline values: CDR1 MNHNS, CDR2 SASEGT. The CDR3 has 15 residues. Trimming left V 2 bases short and J 0 bases short, with 10 bases between. In nucleotides, the CDR3 is TGTGCCAGCAGTGAATATCCAGAGATGAACACTGAAGCTTTCTTT. Amino acids: CASSEYPEMNTEAFF.

This clone was found a few times. CDR3 amino acids: CASSLDGTSGGDTQYF. CDR3 in DNA: TGCGCCAGCAGCTTGGACGGCACTAGCGGGGGCGATACGCAGTATTTT. The V gene is TRBV5-1, the J gene TRBJ2-3, with TRBD2 identical over 11 bases. CDR1 SGHRS and CDR2 YFSETQ come from the germline V gene. Trimming at V came to 0 bases and at J to 6 bases, leaving 6 bases not matched to a gene. The CDR3 spans 16 residues.

V and J are TRBV18 and TRBJ2-7; D remains unclear. The CDR3 spans 13 residues. Germline CDR1 reads KGHSH; CDR2 reads LQKENI. Deletions cut 5 bases from V and 2 bases from J, with 10 bases between. CDR3 in DNA: TGTGCCAGCTCAAACTCCATGACCTACGAGCAGTACTTC. Translating gives CASSNSMTYEQYF.

The V and J genes are TRBV6-5 and TRBJ2-3; D assignment may be TRBD1 or TRBD2 (5 bases each). Trimming pared 0 bases from V and 2 bases from J, leaving 12 bases between. The CDR3 is 16 residues long. CDR1 and CDR2 (germline): MNHEY, SVGAGI. The DNA of the CDR3 is TGTGCCAGCAGTTACTCGACTCGGGGACCCACAGATACGCAGTATTTT. This gives the protein CASSYSTRGPTDTQYF.

DNA for the CDR3: TGCAGTGCTGGGGGAGACACCATATATTTT. As protein: CSAGGDTIYF. The chain has TRBV20-1 and TRBJ1-3; D might be TRBD1 (5 bases). Germline V gene lookup returns CDR1 DFQATT and CDR2 SNEGSKA (reference sequence). The CDR3 contains 10 residues. Trimming left V 5 bases short and J 8 bases short, with 7 bases between.

This chain joins TRBV7-3 and TRBJ2-2, with 8 positions matching TRBD2. The V gene's germline CDR1 is SGHTA and CDR2 FQGTGA. The CDR3 is made up of 16 amino acids. After removal of 0 bases from V and 7 bases from J, the junction contained 7 bases not matched to a gene. Here the CDR3 DNA reads TGTGCCAGCAGCTTAACTGGCGGGGGGCCTATCGGGGAGCTGTTTTTT. Encoded protein: CASSLTGGGPIGELFF.

The rearrangement links TRBV28 to TRBJ1-4, with D hard to call. The V end was cut by 6 bases, the J end by 7 bases, with 12 bases between. The CDR3 consists of 13 residues. Germline V gene sequence: CDR1 MDHEN, CDR2 SYDVKM. In DNA, the CDR3 is TGTGCCAGCAGGCCCACTGCGGGTGAAAAACTGTTTTTT. Translating gives CASRPTAGEKLFF.

J is TRBJ1-6 and V is TRBV5-3; D remains ambiguous. TRBV5-3 falls under the ORF class, with uncertain function. The CDR3 loop spans 20 amino acids. V was shortened by 0 bases and J by 0 bases, with 19 bases between the two germline ends. The CDR3 region is CARSLAGEGLSSSYNSPLHF. The CDR3 nucleotides are TGTGCCAGAAGCTTGGCCGGGGAAGGACTGTCGAGCTCCTATAATTCACCCCTCCACTTT.

This clone was seen more than once but under ten times. The J gene is TRBJ1-2, the V gene TRBV28, with 9 bases fitting TRBD1. The CDR3 is 16 residues long. Germline V gene lookup returns CDR1 MDHEN and CDR2 SYDVKM. Trimming removed 2 bases from V and 5 bases from J; junction bases left unmatched: 9. The DNA of the CDR3 is TGTGCCAGCAGTTTAGCCGGTTCGGGACAGGGTTATGGCTACACCTTC. Translating gives CASSLAGSGQGYGYTF.

The chain recombines TRBV9 with TRBJ2-2, with 7 nucleotides matching TRBD1. The CDR3 is made up of 14 amino acids. The V and J ends lost 0 bases and 7 bases, in that order; junction bases with no gene match: 3. CDR1 and CDR2 (germline): SGDLS, YYNGEE. The CDR3 bases are TGTGCCAGCAGCGTAGGTAGGGGGCTCGGGGAGCTGTTTTTT. Protein sequence: CASSVGRGLGELFF.

The chain couples TRBV6-6 to TRBJ2-3; possible D gene TRBD1, 6 bases. V was cut by 9 bases and J by 6 bases, with 22 bases left in between. This CDR3 is built from 15 residues. Germline V gene data show CDR1 as MNHNY and CDR2 as SVGAGI (reference sequence). The CDR3 DNA reads as TGTGCCAGTAGGGGGATGAAAAGCGACCTGGATACGCAGTATTTT. It codes for CASRGMKSDLDTQYF.

A few counts support this clone. The CDR3, as DNA: TGTGCCAGCAGTTTACTGGCAGGGTATAATGAGCAGTTCTTC. Protein: CASSLLAGYNEQFF. The V gene is TRBV27, the J gene TRBJ2-1; possible D gene TRBD1, 5 bases. This CDR3 contains 14 residues. Germline assignment: CDR1 MNHEY and CDR2 SMNVEV (reference sequence). Trimming cost V 2 bases and J 7 bases, with 12 bases left between them.

V is TRBV15 and J is TRBJ1-2, with D maybe TRBD1 (5 bases). CDR1 is LNHNV, CDR2 YYDKDF, per germline (reference sequence). Trimming took off 2 bases at V and 2 bases at J, with 9 bases between the two ends. The CDR3 covers 14 residues. The CDR3 reads CATSRPDTNYGYTF. In DNA form, the CDR3 reads TGTGCCACCAGCAGACCGGACACAAACTATGGCTACACCTTC.

The rearrangement uses TRBV27 and TRBJ2-7; D is perhaps TRBD2 (7 bases). The germline V gene has CDR1 MNHEY and CDR2 SMNVEV (reference sequence). CDR3 size: 14 residues. Trimming left V 2 bases short and J 3 bases short, with 11 bases between. This CDR3 reads CASSLGRGSYEQYF. For the CDR3, the DNA is TGTGCCAGCAGTTTAGGGAGGGGGAGCTACGAGCAGTACTTC.

Turning to this clone: Other DNA sequences in this specimen translate into the identical CDR3. The V and J genes are TRBV7-9 and TRBJ2-1, with D uncertain. The V and J ends lost 5 bases and 4 bases respectively, with 3 bases between them. The CDR3 length is 11 residues. Germline CDR1 SEHNR, CDR2 FQNEAQ (reference sequence). The CDR3 is CASSGYNEQFF. The CDR3 region has the DNA TGTGCCAGCAGCGGGTACAATGAGCAGTTCTTC.

The J gene is TRBJ1-2, the V gene TRBV28; D might be TRBD1 (6 bases). V lost 5 bases, J lost 5 bases, and 6 bases lay in between. The CDR3 covers 11 residues. Germline CDR1 MDHEN, CDR2 SYDVKM. CDR3 sequence: CASSQGYGYTF. The DNA of the CDR3 is TGTGCCAGCAGTCAGGGGTATGGCTACACCTTC.

This chain uses TRBV3-1 (or the pseudogene TRBV3-2) with TRBJ2-3; D is unclear. V lost 0 bases, J lost 2 bases, and 12 bases lay in between. The CDR3 totals 16 residues. Per germline, CDR1 LGHDT and CDR2 YNNKEL (reference sequence). For the CDR3, the DNA is TGTGCCAGCAGCCAAGAACTACCTAGGTTCACAGATACGCAGTATTTT. Its protein is CASSQELPRFTDTQYF.

The rearrangement links TRBV5-1 to TRBJ2-5, with 7 bases identical to TRBD2. Germline-derived CDR1 and CDR2 are SGHRS and YFSETQ. The CDR3 totals 11 residues. The ends lost 1 base at V and 9 bases at J; junction bases unmatched: 0. The CDR3 nucleotides read TGCGCCAGCAGCTTGCGGGAGGCCCAGTACTTC. Amino acids: CASSLREAQYF.

The chain recombines TRBV7-9 with TRBJ1-6; possibly TRBD1 for D (5 bases). The germline V gene has CDR1 SEHNR and CDR2 FQNEAQ (reference sequence). The CDR3 extends over 15 amino acids. V dropped 4 bases and J dropped 5 bases, with 12 bases sitting between them. CDR3 in amino acids: CASSSMAGNNSPLHF. CDR3 coding DNA: TGTGCCAGCAGCTCCATGGCAGGGAATAATTCACCCCTCCACTTT.

In nucleotides, the CDR3 is TGCGCCAGCAGTCGGATTAGCGGGGGAGGATCAGATACGCAGTATTTT. Amino acid sequence: CASSRISGGGSDTQYF. The chain links TRBV5-1 to TRBJ2-3; TRBD2 matches at 9 bases. J was trimmed by 4 bases and V by 5 bases; bases with no gene match: 11. CDR3 size: 16 residues. Germline V gene data show CDR1 as SGHRS and CDR2 as YFSETQ.

V gene TRBV19 combines with J gene TRBJ2-6; D gene uncertain. V was pared by 2 bases and J by 0 bases, with 11 bases between. CDR3 size: 17 residues. Germline V gene data show CDR1 as LNHDA and CDR2 as SQIVND (reference sequence). This chain's CDR3 is CASSISGGSSGANVLTF. CDR3 DNA: TGTGCCAGTAGTATATCGGGCGGAAGCTCTGGGGCCAACGTCCTGACTTTC. Together with reference TRBV19 and TRBJ2-6, the CDR3 gives the full variable domain: DGGITQSPKYLFRKEGQNVTLSCEQNLNHDAMYWYRQDPGQGLRLIYYSQIVNDFQKGDIAEGYSVSREKKESFPLTVTSAQKNPTAFYLCASSISGGSSGANVLTFGAGSRLTVL.

This clone was detected once. V gene TRBV2 combines with J gene TRBJ2-3, with TRBD2 matching 9 bases. CDR3 length: 15 amino acids. V shed 2 bases and J 6 bases; nucleotides not matched to a gene: 6. Germline V CDR1 and CDR2: SNHLY, FYNNEI. Written as DNA, the CDR3 is TGTGCCAGCAGTGAAATGAGCGGGGGGTTGGATACGCAGTATTTT. As protein: CASSEMSGGLDTQYF.

The rearrangement joins TRBV29-1 to TRBJ2-1; 10 bases match TRBD2. The CDR3 runs 14 residues. Germline V lookup: CDR1 SQVTM, CDR2 ANQGSEA. The junction had 7 bases not matched to a gene; V was cut back by 7 bases and J by 4 bases. The CDR3 here is CSANSGGAYNEQFF. As DNA, the CDR3 is TGCAGCGCCAACAGCGGGGGGGCTTACAATGAGCAGTTCTTC.

The V call is TRBV7-2, the J call TRBJ1-2; 9 bases match TRBD1. V shed 4 bases, J shed 3 bases, and the junction held 9 bases outside the gene matches. Germline CDR1 is SGHTA and CDR2 is FQGNSA. The CDR3 length is 16 residues. This CDR3 reads CASSSSLGQGHYGYTF. The CDR3 DNA is TGTGCCAGCAGCTCGAGCCTGGGACAGGGCCACTATGGCTACACCTTC. Based on the CDR3 plus reference TRBV7-2 and TRBJ1-2, the full variable domain is GAGVSQSPSNKVTEKGKDVELRCDPISGHTALYWYRQSLGQGLEFLIYFQGNSAPDKSGLPSDRFSAERTGGSVSTLTIQRTQQEDSAVYLCASSSSLGQGHYGYTFGSGTRLTVV.